The 22 T cell receptor beta chains below were found in one sample sequenced in a study of T cells in Graves' hyperthyroidism and ophthalmopathy. RNA transcripts were the template for amplifying TCR beta CDR3 regions. HTBI primers drove first-round RT-PCR of the TCR CDR3. Via MiXCR, TCRdb re-called the multiplex PCR reads, giving one row per CDR3 protein. The table records some 350,000 distinct CDR3 sequences, roughly 25% of them present only once. Sample: blood. The source of these receptors is a man aged 50 or older with Graves' hyperthyroidism.

This clonotype showed up many times. The chain couples TRBV2 to TRBJ2-3, with D perhaps matching TRBD1 or TRBD2 (6 bases each). The CDR3 has 16 residues. Trimming shortened V by 5 bases and J by 3 bases, and 18 bases separated the two germline ends. Germline CDR1 SNHLY, CDR2 FYNNEI. The CDR3 DNA reads as TGTGCCAGCAGTCCCTCGGGGGCATTGATGACAGATACGCAGTATTTT. This encodes CASSPSGALMTDTQYF.

This clonotype came up many times. The chain joins TRBV2 to TRBJ2-1; a possible D gene is TRBD1 (5 bases). The CDR3 extends over 14 amino acids. Between the trimmed V and J ends, which lost 1 base and 5 bases, there was a span of 9 bases. Germline V CDR1 and CDR2: SNHLY, FYNNEI. This chain's CDR3 is CASSEDRTNNEQFF. CDR3 in DNA: TGTGCCAGCAGTGAAGACAGGACCAACAATGAGCAGTTCTTC.

The chain recombines TRBV19 with TRBJ2-7; 10 nucleotides match TRBD2. V lost 5 bases, J lost 2 bases, and 12 bases stayed unmatched. This CDR3 spans 17 amino acids. Germline V gives CDR1 LNHDA, CDR2 SQIVND (reference sequence). The CDR3, as DNA: TGTGCCAGTAGTTTGATGACTAGCGGGTTCAGGACCTACGAGCAGTACTTC. Encoded protein: CASSLMTSGFRTYEQYF.

The chain is built from TRBV30 and TRBJ2-3, with a tentative D call TRBD1 (5 bases). V was clipped by 1 base and J by 2 bases, with 16 bases between them. CDR1 and CDR2 from the germline V gene are GTSNPN and SVGIG (reference sequence). CDR3 length: 16 amino acids. The CDR3 nucleotides are TGTGCCTGGAGTGCCCGACAGAGGATCTACACAGATACGCAGTATTTT. Residues: CAWSARQRIYTDTQYF. Based on the CDR3 plus reference TRBV30 and TRBJ2-3, the full variable domain is SQTIHQWPATLVQPVGSPLSLECTVEGTSNPNLYWYRQAAGRGLQLLFYSVGIGQISSEVPQNLSASRPQDRQFILSSKKLLLSDSGFYLCAWSARQRIYTDTQYFGPGTRLTVL.

This clonotype has only a few counts. This chain uses TRBV7-9 with TRBJ1-2, with 8 bases matching TRBD1. The trim removed 2 bases at V and 3 bases at J, leaving 5 bases unmatched. The germline CDR1 and CDR2 sequences are SEHNR and FQNEAQ (reference sequence). The CDR3 totals 15 residues. DNA for the CDR3: TGTGCCAGCAGCTTACTGACAGGGGCCCACTATGGCTACACCTTC. It codes for CASSLLTGAHYGYTF.

The chain employs TRBV20-1 and TRBJ1-1; D gene ambiguous. V was pared by 6 bases and J by 5 bases, with 10 bases between. Germline assignment: CDR1 DFQATT and CDR2 SNEGSKA (reference sequence). This CDR3 has 11 amino acids. The CDR3 nucleotides read TGCAGTGCCCCCCGGCCAACTGAAGCTTTCTTT. This encodes CSAPRPTEAFF.

The chain is built from TRBV7-9 and TRBJ2-5, with TRBD2 as a possible D gene (5 bases). Trimming removed 4 bases from V and 0 bases from J, with 15 bases in between. Germline values: CDR1 SEHNR, CDR2 FQNEAQ (reference sequence). This CDR3 region has 16 residues. The CDR3 nucleotides are TGTGCCAGCAGCTCGCCGGCTAGAGGGTACCAAGAGACCCAGTACTTC. Protein product: CASSSPARGYQETQYF.

Only a few counts were recorded for this clonotype. The chain employs TRBV24-1 and TRBJ2-1; D ambiguous. The CDR3 covers 13 residues. V was clipped by 4 bases and J by 7 bases, with 10 bases between them. From germline, CDR1 is KGHDR and CDR2 SFDVKD. CDR3 in DNA: TGTGCCACCAGTGAGGACGGAGATAATGAGCAGTTCTTC. The encoded protein is CATSEDGDNEQFF.

The chain recombines TRBV6-1 with TRBJ2-7; D uncertain. The CDR3 runs to 12 residues. Trimming cost V 3 bases and J 2 bases, with 5 bases left between them. The germline CDR1 and CDR2 sequences are MNHNS and SASEGT. The CDR3 sequence is CASSDLAYEQYF. The DNA of the CDR3 is TGTGCCAGCAGTGACCTAGCCTACGAGCAGTACTTC.

At least ten counts were recorded for this clonotype. The DNA for the CDR3 is TGTGCCAGCAGCTTAATGGGACAAGGCTCTGAAGCTTTCTTT. Encoded protein: CASSLMGQGSEAFF. This sequence joins TRBV7-3 and TRBJ1-1; D may be TRBD1 (6 bases). The CDR3 sequence is 14 residues long. Germline V lookup: CDR1 SGHTA, CDR2 FQGTGA. V was shortened by 1 base and J by 6 bases, with 12 bases between the two germline ends.

This clonotype was counted at least ten times. Here the CDR3 reads CASSPLTGGNEQFF. The CDR3 bases are TGTGCCAGCTCCCCCCTAACAGGGGGCAATGAGCAGTTCTTC. The rearrangement links TRBV18 to TRBJ2-1; 8 nucleotides align to TRBD1. The germline V gene has CDR1 KGHSH and CDR2 LQKENI. This CDR3 is built from 14 residues. Trimming took 6 bases from V and 6 from J; bases not matched to a gene: 7.

The chain uses TRBV4-1 and TRBJ2-5; D perhaps matches TRBD1 (5 bases). Trimming removed 3 bases at V and 5 bases at J, with 10 bases between. The germline CDR1 and CDR2 sequences are MGHRA and YSYEKL. This CDR3 comprises 13 residues. In DNA form, the CDR3 reads TGCGCCAGCAGCCATACAGGTGCGGAGACCCAGTACTTC. It specifies CASSHTGAETQYF.

This sequence joins TRBV10-2 and TRBJ2-1; 7 nucleotides line up with TRBD2. CDR1 and CDR2 (germline): WSHSY, SAAADI. V was pared by 8 bases and J by 4 bases, with 8 bases of the junction left unmatched. The CDR3 is 14 residues long. Here the CDR3 DNA reads TGCGCCAGCCGGTCGGGACTAAATTACAATGAGCAGTTCTTC. This translates into CASRSGLNYNEQFF.

This clonotype occurred many times. This rearrangement joins TRBV7-8 to TRBJ2-1, with D unresolved. The CDR3 loop spans 15 amino acids. Trimming pared 1 base from V and 7 bases from J, leaving 14 bases between. CDR1 and CDR2 from the germline V gene are SGHVS and FQNEAQ. CDR3 sequence: CASSLVFDQKNEQFF. The CDR3 DNA follows: TGTGCCAGCAGCTTAGTATTTGATCAGAAGAATGAGCAGTTCTTC.

This clonotype showed up many times. V usage is TRBV6-1 and J usage is TRBJ1-1; TRBD1 is a possible D gene (5 bases). The V end was cut by 8 bases, the J end by 1 base, with 17 bases between. The germline CDR1 and CDR2 sequences are MNHNS and SASEGT. The CDR3 spans 15 residues. Here the CDR3 reads CASYSPPRENTEAFF. The CDR3 coding sequence is TGTGCCAGCTATTCCCCCCCCAGGGAGAACACTGAAGCTTTCTTT.

This clonotype was counted many times. The J gene is TRBJ2-7, the V gene TRBV6-2 or TRBV6-3; tentative D call: TRBD1 (6 bases). Deletions cut 6 bases from V and 2 bases from J, with 14 bases between. Germline loops: CDR1 MNHEY, CDR2 SVGEGT. This CDR3 contains 14 residues. CDR3 DNA: TGTGCCAGCAGATTGACAGGAGGAACCTACGAGCAGTACTTC. Translating it yields CASRLTGGTYEQYF.

The chain couples TRBV30 to TRBJ2-5; a weak D match, TRBD1 (5 bases). The CDR3 totals 10 residues. The ends were cut back, 1 base at V and 14 bases at J, with 11 bases in the middle. Germline CDR1 reads GTSNPN; CDR2 reads SVGIG (reference sequence). This chain's CDR3 is CAWSARQCYF. The DNA for the CDR3 is TGTGCCTGGAGTGCCCGACAGTGTTACTTC.

V gene TRBV27 combines with J gene TRBJ2-1; 7 bases agree with TRBD2. Trimming at V came to 4 bases and at J to 7 bases, leaving 7 bases not matched to a gene. Germline V gene lookup returns CDR1 MNHEY and CDR2 SMNVEV (reference sequence). CDR3 length: 14 residues. The CDR3 region is CASSSIREGNEQFF. The CDR3 DNA follows: TGTGCCAGCAGTTCTATCAGGGAGGGAAATGAGCAGTTCTTC.

This clonotype came up a few times. The V and J genes are TRBV29-1 and TRBJ1-4; weak D call: TRBD1 (6 bases). This CDR3 is 14 amino acids long. Germline lookup yields CDR1 SQVTM and CDR2 ANQGSEA. V lost 4 bases and J lost 8, with 17 bases in between. The CDR3 here is CSVGARGTGEKLFF. The CDR3 bases are TGCAGCGTTGGGGCCAGGGGAACCGGGGAAAAACTGTTTTTT. The full variable domain, completed using reference TRBV29-1 and TRBJ1-4, is SAVISQKPSRDICQRGTSLTIQCQVDSQVTMMFWYRQQPGQSLTLIATANQGSEATYESGFVIDKFPISRPNLTFSTLTVSNMSPEDSSIYLCSVGARGTGEKLFFGSGTQLSVL.

The table lists this clonotype with a few counts. The chain carries TRBV15 and TRBJ1-1; D remains unclear. Trimming removed 1 base at V and 1 base at J, with 4 bases between. The CDR3 extends over 13 amino acids. Germline loops: CDR1 LNHNV, CDR2 YYDKDF (reference sequence). The CDR3 DNA reads TGTGCCACCAGCAGAGCACAGAACACTGAAGCTTTCTTT. Translating gives CATSRAQNTEAFF.

J is TRBJ2-3 and V is TRBV19; TRBD2 agrees at 7 bases. CDR1 and CDR2 from the germline V gene are LNHDA and SQIVND (reference sequence). V lost 4 bases to trimming and J lost 2 bases; unmatched junction nucleotides: 9. The CDR3 contains 16 residues. CDR3 nucleotides: TGTGCCAGTAGTACCCCTAGCGGAGGGATCACAGATACGCAGTATTTT. Its translation: CASSTPSGGITDTQYF.

This clonotype was observed at least ten times. The rearrangement joins TRBV7-2 to TRBJ2-3, with 7 bases matching TRBD2. From germline, CDR1 is SGHTA and CDR2 FQGNSA. The junction had 6 bases not matched to a gene; V was cut back by 3 bases and J by 6 bases. The CDR3 covers 14 residues. In DNA form, the CDR3 reads TGTGCCAGCAGCTTGGGAGGGAGCGGTGATACGCAGTATTTT. This codes for CASSLGGSGDTQYF. The full variable domain, with the rest looked up from reference TRBV7-2 and TRBJ2-3, is GAGVSQSPSNKVTEKGKDVELRCDPISGHTALYWYRQSLGQGLEFLIYFQGNSAPDKSGLPSDRFSAERTGGSVSTLTIQRTQQEDSAVYLCASSLGGSGDTQYFGPGTRLTVL.